This is a list of T cell receptor beta chains from one sample in a study of Graves' ophthalmopathy and Graves' hyperthyroidism. TCRdb independently ran MiXCR on the multiplex PCR reads; one entry per CDR3 protein. The table records roughly 220,000 distinct CDR3 sequences, 45% to 55% of them present only once. Material for sequencing was peripheral blood. Receptors were obtained from an adult man with Graves' ophthalmopathy. Each CDR3 is given with its conserved first and last residue. A D gene is named only where the DNA matches it firmly. Part of the rows lack a size; the others show once, few, many or a class for expanded clones.

TRBD1 TRBJ2-2 TRBV2 - TGTGCCAGCAGTAGACAGGGGTGGAGCACCGGGGAGCTGTTTTTT CASSRQGWSTGELFF
- TRBJ1-6 TRBV25-1 - TGTGCCAGCAGTGAATCCCCGCCGACAGGCTGGGATTCACCCCTCCACTTT CASSESPPTGWDSPLHF
- TRBJ2-2 TRBV10-1 few TGCGCCAGCAGGCAGGGTAGTGGCGGGGAGCTGTTTTTT CASRQGSGGELFF
TRBD2 TRBJ2-1 TRBV7-2 - TGTGCCACCAGTGACTCCGGGACTAGCGTCGATGAGCAGTTCTTC CATSDSGTSVDEQFF
- TRBJ1-2 TRBV6-1 few TGTGCCAGCAGGGACGGGTCGGCTGGCTACACCTTC CASRDGSAGYTF
- TRBJ1-1 TRBV29-1 - TGCAGCGTTGAAGATCCCGGGTCCGACACTGAAGCTTTCTTT CSVEDPGSDTEAFF
- TRBJ2-2 TRBV7-2 - TGTGCCAGCAGCTTAATTGGGCTGGGCGGAAGACTGGAGCTGTTTTTT CASSLIGLGGRLELFF
TRBD2 TRBJ2-6 TRBV7-9 - TGTACCAGCAGCTCGAGTAGGCCGCGGGGGGTCGCGGGGGCCAACGTCCTGACTTTC CTSSSSRPRGVAGANVLTF
- TRBJ2-5 TRBV20-1 - TGCAGTGCTGGGGCGGGGACCGCCGGTATGGCCCAGTACTTC CSAGAGTAGMAQYF
TRBD1 TRBJ1-2 TRBV20-1 once TGCAGTGCCCGACAGGGGAGGGGGTGCACCTTC CSARQGRGCTF
- TRBJ1-4 TRBV11-2 - TGTGCCAGCAGCTTTCGTATGGGGGTTGAAAAACTGTTTTTT CASSFRMGVEKLFF
- TRBJ2-7 TRBV25-1 - TGTGCCAGCAGAGAAGATGACCCGACAGGCTATGCCTACGAGCAGTACTTC CASREDDPTGYAYEQYF
- TRBJ2-7 TRBV19 few TGTGCCAGTAGTCCAGGTCCCTACGAGCAGTACTTC CASSPGPYEQYF
- TRBJ2-2 TRBV19 once TGTGCCAGTACTCCAGGGAAGTCGAACACCGGGGAGCTGTTTTTT CASTPGKSNTGELFF
TRBD1 TRBJ2-5 TRBV7-3 few TGTGCCAGCAGCCCCGACAGGGGGTCAGAGACCCAGTACTTC CASSPDRGSETQYF
- TRBJ2-7 TRBV10-3 - TGTGCCACCAGTGAGAAAGGGACTCCAGCCTACGAGCAGTACTTC CATSEKGTPAYEQYF
- TRBJ2-7 TRBV5-6 - TGTGCCAGCAGCTTGGCCGGGGCCGGAGGGTCCTACGAGCAGTACTTC CASSLAGAGGSYEQYF
TRBD2 TRBJ2-2 TRBV7-3 - TGTGCCAGCAGCAAATTAGCGGGCTGGGGCGCCGGGGAGCTGTTTTTT CASSKLAGWGAGELFF
TRBD2 TRBJ2-6 TRBV7-9 - TGCGCCCCCGGGACTAGCATCTTCTCTGGGGCCAACGTCCTGACTTTC CAPGTSIFSGANVLTF
TRBD1 TRBJ2-7 TRBV29-1 many TGCAGCGTTGTAAGGACAGGGACGGTCTACGAGCAGTACTTC CSVVRTGTVYEQYF